Listed below are T cell receptor beta chains from one sample, sequenced in a study of T cell responses to AZD1222 COVID-19 vaccine. Repertoires were generated with immunoSEQ multiplex PCR, while TCRdb's copy carries only in-frame clones and drops some. The sample comprises more than 110,000 clones, about 90% of which are singletons, and approximately 3.5% rests with the top ten. The material was peripheral blood, obtained 28 days after the second AZD1222 dose. These receptors were taken from an adult who received the AZD1222 COVID-19 vaccine. Both conserved end residues are part of each CDR3. D genes are given only for firm matches. Clone size, where shown, is once, few, many, or a class for clones that have expanded.

V	size	J	D	DNA	CDR3
TRBV30	.	TRBJ1-5	TRBD1	TGTGCCTGGAGTGTTGGGACAGGGGGTAGCAATCAGCCCCAGCATTTT	CAWSVGTGGSNQPQHF
TRBV29-1	.	TRBJ2-7	.	TGCAGCGTTTCCGAAAAGCGGAACTACGAGCAGTACTTC	CSVSEKRNYEQYF
TRBV4-3	once	TRBJ1-6	.	TGCGCCAGCAGCCAAGATCCTGGAGAAAGCTCCTATAATTCACCCCTCCACTTT	CASSQDPGESSYNSPLHF
TRBV30	.	TRBJ2-7	.	TGTGCCTGGAGTAGAGGGCCGGGGCAGGGATCTCCCTACGAGCAGTACTTC	CAWSRGPGQGSPYEQYF
TRBV10-3	.	TRBJ1-3	.	TGTGCCATCAGTGAGTATAGAGACTCTGGAAACACCATATATTTT	CAISEYRDSGNTIYF
TRBV30	.	TRBJ1-2	TRBD1	TGTGCCTGGAGTGGAGACAGGGGGCCCCCACCACGAGCGGGCTACACCTTC	CAWSGDRGPPPRAGYTF
TRBV4-3	.	TRBJ2-7	.	TGCGCCAGCAGCTCCAGGGTGGACTACGAGCAGTACTTC	CASSSRVDYEQYF
TRBV21-1	once	TRBJ1-1	.	TGTGCCAGCAGCAAAGTGGAGGCAGCCCAATTGAACACTGAAGCTTTCTTT	CASSKVEAAQLNTEAFF
TRBV5-1	.	TRBJ2-5	.	TGCGCCAGCAGCTTGGGCAGGACCCAAGAGACCCAGTACTTC	CASSLGRTQETQYF
TRBV20-1	.	TRBJ2-1	TRBD1	TGCAGTGCTACTGGGACAGCCGAGCAGTTCTTC	CSATGTAEQFF
TRBV27	.	TRBJ1-4	.	TGTGCCAGCAGTCCGCCGCAGGCGGGGAATGAAAAACTGTTTTTT	CASSPPQAGNEKLFF
TRBV4-3	.	TRBJ1-4	.	TGCGCCAGCAGCCAAAAGGGACAAAGCGGTGAAAAACTGTTTTTT	CASSQKGQSGEKLFF
TRBV28	.	TRBJ2-1	.	TGTGCCAGCAGTACTGCGGCCGGGCGGAGCTCCTACAATGAGCAGTTCTTC	CASSTAAGRSSYNEQFF
TRBV3-1/TRBV3-2	.	TRBJ2-6	.	TGTGCCAGCAGCCGGGCTGGGGCCAACGTCCTGACTTTC	CASSRAGANVLTF
TRBV5-6	once	TRBJ1-6	.	TGTGCCAGCAGCTTGTTAGGGACTGGCCATAATTCACCCCTCCACTTT	CASSLLGTGHNSPLHF
TRBV3-1/TRBV3-2	.	TRBJ1-1	.	TGTGCCAGCAGCCTAAACAGGGAATTTGGAGCTTTCTTT	CASSLNREFGAFF
TRBV18	few	TRBJ1-1	.	TGTGCCAGCTCACCACGAGGATCAGAAGAAGCTTTCTTT	CASSPRGSEEAFF
TRBV28	.	TRBJ2-7	.	TGTGCCAGCAGTTTAGGAGGCGGGGCCGACTACGAGCAGTACTTC	CASSLGGGADYEQYF
TRBV20-1	.	TRBJ1-2	.	TGCAGTGCTAGTAGGGCAGCGACTAACTATGGCTACACCTTC	CSASRAATNYGYTF
TRBV3-1/TRBV3-2	once	TRBJ1-2	.	TGTGCCAGCAGTGAAGACGGTCCCTATGGCTACACCTTC	CASSEDGPYGYTF
TRBV7-9	.	TRBJ2-1	TRBD2	TGTGCCAGCAGATTCAGCGGGAGCGCCTACAATGAGCAGTTCTTC	CASRFSGSAYNEQFF
TRBV11-2	once	TRBJ2-3	.	TGTGCCAGCAGCTTAGCTGATCTTAGCACAGATACGCAGTATTTT	CASSLADLSTDTQYF
TRBV5-1	.	TRBJ1-2	.	TGCGCCACCAGAGAACAGGGAACGTTTATGGGCTACACCTTC	CATREQGTFMGYTF
TRBV6-2/TRBV6-3	.	TRBJ2-2	.	TGTGCCAGCAGTTACTCGGTCGGGTCAGGGATTTACACCGGGGAGCTGTTTTTT	CASSYSVGSGIYTGELFF
TRBV7-6	.	TRBJ1-3	.	TGTGCCAGCAGCTCAGGTCGGGGGCCTGGAAACACCATATATTTT	CASSSGRGPGNTIYF
TRBV28	few	TRBJ2-1	.	TGTGCCAGCAGCCGGACAGCCCGTACCCTGAGTTACAATGAGCAGTTCTTC	CASSRTARTLSYNEQFF
TRBV28	.	TRBJ1-1	.	TGTGCCAGCAGTAACACTATTCTGGGGGACACTGAAGCTTTCTTT	CASSNTILGDTEAFF
TRBV5-1	.	TRBJ1-4	.	TGCGCCAGCAGCTTGGAGGGGCGAACTAATGAAAAACTGTTTTTT	CASSLEGRTNEKLFF
TRBV6-5	.	TRBJ2-7	.	TGTGCCAGCAGTTACCTTCGTGGGACGGCCACCTACGAGCAGTACTTC	CASSYLRGTATYEQYF
TRBV28	.	TRBJ2-7	.	TGTGCCAGCAGCCCTACCAGGGGGGTTACCTACGAGCAGTACTTC	CASSPTRGVTYEQYF
TRBV3-1/TRBV3-2	.	TRBJ1-2	.	TGTGCCAGCAGCCAATTTGGTACTAACTATGGCTACACCTTC	CASSQFGTNYGYTF
TRBV7-3	.	TRBJ1-1	.	TGTGCCAGCAGCTCAGGGGAGGCTTTCTTT	CASSSGEAFF
TRBV7-9	.	TRBJ1-1	TRBD1	TGTGCCAGCAGCACCACCAGGGGGCACACTGAAGCTTTCTTT	CASSTTRGHTEAFF
TRBV7-8	.	TRBJ1-5	.	TGTGCCAGCAGCCCCCCCGGGGGACCCCAGCATTTT	CASSPPGGPQHF
TRBV5-4	.	TRBJ1-5	.	TGTGCCAGCAGCCTGCAGGGACAGCCCCAGCATTTT	CASSLQGQPQHF
TRBV28	.	TRBJ1-2	.	TGTGCCAGCCGAGAAGACTATGGCTACACCTTC	CASREDYGYTF
TRBV9	few	TRBJ2-2	.	TGTGCCAGCAGGAGTGGGAGCACCGGGGAGCTGTTTTTT	CASRSGSTGELFF
TRBV24-1	once	TRBJ2-3	TRBD2	TGTGCCACCAGTGACGGGACTAGCGGGGTCACAGATACGCAGTATTTT	CATSDGTSGVTDTQYF
TRBV3-1/TRBV3-2	.	TRBJ1-2	.	TGTGCCAGCAGCCCCTGGGCGGAGGACTATGGCTACACCTTC	CASSPWAEDYGYTF
TRBV5-1	.	TRBJ1-3	.	TGCGCCAGCAGCTTGGTGGCTCGCCCTATAGCCTCCGGAAACACCATATATTTT	CASSLVARPIASGNTIYF
TRBV10-3	.	TRBJ2-2	TRBD2	TGTGCCATCACCGGGACTAGCGGCGGCACCGGGGAGCTGTTTTTT	CAITGTSGGTGELFF